The 14 T cell receptor beta chains below were found in one sample sequenced in a study of blood T cells in healthy people across ages. Combining a sample-barcoded 5' primer with a J-beta primer mix, a second PCR ran for about 6 to 11 cycles. TCRdb itself ran the 5' RACE reads through MiXCR, one entry per CDR3 protein. This table holds under 2 million distinct CDR3 sequences, almost 35% found once. Sample: blood. The receptors were gathered from a woman younger than 45 in good health.

The sample holds a few counts of this clonotype. The V call is TRBV20-1, the J call TRBJ2-1; 10 positions match TRBD1. The trim removed 3 bases at V and 0 bases at J, leaving 5 bases unmatched. Germline V lookup: CDR1 DFQATT, CDR2 SNEGSKA (reference sequence). This CDR3 has 16 amino acids. CDR3 in amino acids: CSASPRTGGSYNEQFF. The CDR3, as DNA: TGCAGTGCTAGTCCTAGGACAGGGGGCTCCTACAATGAGCAGTTCTTC.

This clonotype was seen more than once but under ten times. This chain uses TRBV3-1 with TRBJ2-7; the match to TRBD2 covers 10 bases. V trimming: 3 bases; J trimming: 0 bases; junction bases outside the gene matches: 8. Per the germline V gene, CDR1 is LGHDT and CDR2 is YNNKEL (reference sequence). This CDR3 contains 17 residues. The CDR3 reads CASSHLSGGRSSYEQYF. CDR3 nucleotides: TGTGCCAGCAGCCACCTTAGCGGGGGGAGGAGCTCCTACGAGCAGTACTTC.

The chain has TRBV20-1 and TRBJ1-1; D is uncertain. Germline loops: CDR1 DFQATT, CDR2 SNEGSKA (reference sequence). Trimming took 3 bases from V and 6 from J, leaving 8 bases between them. There are 11 residues in the CDR3. Here the CDR3 reads CSAREDSEAFF. CDR3 DNA: TGCAGTGCTAGGGAGGACTCTGAAGCTTTCTTT.

A few counts support this clonotype. The chain carries TRBV27 and TRBJ2-7; 8 bases are shared with TRBD1. The CDR3 consists of 14 residues. Germline assignment: CDR1 MNHEY and CDR2 SMNVEV (reference sequence). The ends lost 4 bases at V and 5 bases at J; junction bases unmatched: 7. The CDR3 nucleotides are TGTGCCAGCAGTTCGCGGACAGGGTACCACGAGCAGTACTTC. Translated: CASSSRTGYHEQYF.

The chain combines TRBV7-3 with TRBJ2-6, with 7 bases fitting TRBD1. Germline V gives CDR1 SGHTA, CDR2 FQGTGA. Trimming took 3 bases from V and 11 from J; bases not matched to a gene: 7. The CDR3 runs 14 residues. In DNA form, the CDR3 reads TGTGCCAGCAGCTTCCGGGACAGTCGCGACGTCCTGACTTTC. It specifies CASSFRDSRDVLTF.

Notes on this clonotype: Compared with germline, one end of the junction differs, possibly owing to a read error. The rearrangement joins TRBV28 to TRBJ2-1, with D possibly TRBD2 on 5 matching bases. The CDR3 totals 11 residues. CDR1 and CDR2 from the germline V gene are MDHEN and SYDVKM. Written as DNA, the CDR3 is TGTGCCAACAGTTCGTCGGGGGAGCAGTTCTTC. It translates to CANSSSGEQFF.

This clonotype came up a few times. The chain is built from TRBV24-1 and TRBJ2-1, with TRBD1 identical over 9 bases. CDR1 and CDR2 from the germline V gene are KGHDR and SFDVKD. There are 17 residues in the CDR3. J was trimmed by 3 bases and V by 3 bases; bases with no gene match: 8. The CDR3 protein is CATSDALPGQGYNEQFF. CDR3 bases: TGTGCCACCAGTGATGCCCTACCGGGACAGGGCTACAATGAGCAGTTCTTC.

In its sample, this clonotype was seen a few times. This chain uses TRBV5-1 with TRBJ2-5; 7 nucleotides line up with TRBD1. The DNA end is a closer match to TRBJ2-7, so the J assignment may be wrong. The CDR3 is 15 amino acids. Germline loops: CDR1 SGHRS, CDR2 YFSETQ. The CDR3 DNA reads TGCGCCAGCAGCTTGGGACAGGGCCGCCGTGACGAGCAGTACTTC. Its translation: CASSLGQGRRDEQYF.

This clonotype was recorded a few times. The genes are TRBV11-2 and TRBJ2-5; TRBD2 is a possible D gene (5 bases). The CDR3 is 14 residues long. The V gene's germline CDR1 is SGHAT and CDR2 FQNNGV. The V end lost 5 bases, the J end lost 3 bases, and 13 bases lay between the germline ends. CDR3 sequence (DNA): TGTGCCAGCAGCCTAATGAGGGTGGAAGAGACCCAGTACTTC. This translates into CASSLMRVEETQYF.

This chain connects TRBV13 to TRBJ1-2; possibly TRBD1 for D (6 bases). The CDR3 has 15 residues. Between the trimmed V and J ends, which lost 8 bases and 7 bases, there was a span of 23 bases. Germline V gene lookup returns CDR1 PRHDT and CDR2 FYEKMQ (reference sequence). This chain's CDR3 is CASGKGDISFGGYTF. CDR3 DNA: TGTGCCAGCGGAAAAGGGGACATTTCGTTCGGTGGCTACACCTTC.

This clonotype has just a few counts. This chain uses TRBV7-9 with TRBJ2-4, with a possible D match to TRBD1 (5 bases). Germline V gene sequence: CDR1 SEHNR, CDR2 FQNEAQ (reference sequence). The CDR3 extends over 15 amino acids. The V gene lost 5 bases and the J gene lost 7 bases, with 18 bases spanning the gap. CDR3 nucleotide sequence: TGTGCCAGCAGCCCCCGGCAGGGTGGTGCGAACATTCAGTACTTC. Its protein is CASSPRQGGANIQYF.

The genes are TRBV4-1 and TRBJ1-1; D ambiguous. CDR1 and CDR2 from the germline V gene are MGHRA and YSYEKL. V was shortened by 1 base and J by 4 bases, with 13 bases between the two germline ends. The CDR3 consists of 15 residues. The CDR3 reads CASSQGWGVGTEAFF. The CDR3 coding sequence is TGCGCCAGCAGCCAAGGGTGGGGAGTGGGCACTGAAGCTTTCTTT.

This clonotype was picked up one time. The junction and the germline gene differ at one end; a read error may be behind it. The rearrangement joins TRBV10-3 to TRBJ2-6; D might be TRBD1 (6 bases). This CDR3 has 17 residues. Germline V gives CDR1 ENHRY, CDR2 SYGVKD. DNA of the CDR3: TGTGCCGTCAGTGAGACAGGAGGAACATCTGGGGCCAACGTCCTGACTTTC. It specifies CAVSETGGTSGANVLTF.

The chain carries TRBV18 and TRBJ2-3, with 9 bases lining up with TRBD2. J gave up 5 bases and V 6 bases, and 18 bases lay outside the gene matches. CDR1 is KGHSH, CDR2 LQKENI, per germline. The CDR3 sequence is 18 residues long. The CDR3: CASSGMEIAGAPGDTQYF. In DNA, the CDR3 is TGTGCCAGCTCCGGGATGGAAATAGCGGGGGCTCCGGGAGATACGCAGTATTTT.